The 23 T cell receptor beta chains below were found in one sample sequenced in a study of cytomegalovirus exposure and HLA in healthy donors. With 60 Vbeta and 13 Jbeta primers, the PCR was carried out. TCRdb's copy holds only in-frame clones and misses some; the assay was immunoSEQ multiplex PCR. In the table there are roughly 200,000 clones, around four fifths of which are singletons. Source material: PBMCs. The receptor set was obtained from a woman aged 55-69 years in good health and CMV-seropositive.

This chain uses TRBV6-1 with TRBJ2-5; D possibly corresponds to TRBD2 (6 bases). Germline V gene lookup returns CDR1 MNHNS and CDR2 SASEGT. CDR3 length: 14 residues. V was clipped by 0 bases and J by 5 bases, with 10 bases between them. CDR3 in amino acids: CASSEARLAETQYF. In DNA, the CDR3 is TGTGCCAGCAGTGAAGCGCGGCTAGCGGAGACCCAGTACTTC.

A single count supports this clone. The chain employs TRBV7-2 and TRBJ2-7; 10 bases align to TRBD1. This CDR3 region has 14 residues. With 5 bases clipped from V and 3 bases from J, the junction kept 4 bases outside the gene matches. Per the germline V gene, CDR1 is SGHTA and CDR2 is FQGNSA. This chain's CDR3 is CASSRDRGNYEQYF. In DNA, the CDR3 is TGTGCCAGCAGCCGGGACAGGGGAAACTACGAGCAGTACTTC.

The CDR3 sequence is CASSYLGQGGYEQYF. DNA for the CDR3: TGTGCCAGCAGTTACTTGGGACAGGGTGGCTACGAGCAGTACTTC. V usage is TRBV6-6 and J usage is TRBJ2-7; 9 nucleotides line up with TRBD1. Losses at the gene ends were 1 base for V and 3 bases for J; bases not matched to a gene: 4. The CDR3 contains 15 residues. Germline CDR1 and CDR2: MNHNY and SVGAGI (reference sequence).

The CDR3 is CASSQEGGGGSREQYF. The CDR3 nucleotides read TGCGCCAGCAGCCAAGAAGGAGGGGGGGGTTCGCGCGAGCAGTACTTC. This chain links TRBV4-3 with TRBJ2-5; TRBD2 might be the D (7 bases). The better agreement between TRBJ2-7 and the DNA end casts doubt on the J call. The germline gives CDR1 LGHNA, CDR2 YSLEER. This CDR3 contains 16 residues.

J is TRBJ1-1 and V is TRBV4-2; TRBD1 matches 7 bases. This CDR3 is built from 15 residues. The V gene end was trimmed by 0 bases and the J gene end by 4 bases; junction bases not matched to a gene: 5. From germline, CDR1 is LGHNA and CDR2 YNFKEQ. The CDR3 sequence: CASSQDRPGGTEAFF. For the CDR3, the DNA is TGTGCCAGCAGCCAAGATCGACCAGGGGGCACTGAAGCTTTCTTT.

The chain links TRBV5-6 to TRBJ1-5; no firm D call. This CDR3 region has 15 residues. Trimming cost V 0 bases and J 3 bases, with 10 bases left between them. In germline, CDR1 is SGHDT, CDR2 YYEEEE. In DNA form, the CDR3 reads TGTGCCAGCAGCTTGGGGAACAGCTTCAATCAGCCCCAGCATTTT. Translating it yields CASSLGNSFNQPQHF.

The chain is built from TRBV19 and TRBJ2-1; the match to TRBD2 covers 14 bases. Germline-derived CDR1 and CDR2 are LNHDA and SQIVND (reference sequence). The CDR3 runs 17 residues. The V segment lost 5 bases and the J segment 8 bases; nucleotides outside the gene matches: 11. The CDR3 spells CASSVLGTSGRLDEQFF. CDR3 nucleotides: TGTGCCAGTAGTGTACTCGGGACTAGCGGGAGATTGGATGAGCAGTTCTTC.

This rearrangement joins TRBV10-3 to TRBJ2-3; 8 bases align to TRBD2. The junction had 15 bases not matched to a gene; V was cut back by 2 bases and J by 8 bases. Germline CDR1 reads ENHRY; CDR2 reads SYGVKD. CDR3 size: 17 residues. The CDR3: CAISEPSTSGRVPTQYF. For the CDR3, the DNA is TGTGCCATCAGTGAGCCCTCAACTAGCGGCCGGGTCCCTACGCAGTATTTT.

V usage is TRBV25-1 and J usage is TRBJ2-1; D unresolved. The V gene's germline CDR1 is MGHDK and CDR2 SYGVNS. Trimming removed 3 bases at V and 6 bases at J, with 12 bases between. The CDR3 sequence is 14 residues long. In DNA form, the CDR3 reads TGTGCCAGCAGTGATTCCGGCCGACTCAATGAGCAGTTCTTC. It encodes CASSDSGRLNEQFF. The whole variable domain, remainder taken from reference TRBV25-1 and TRBJ2-1, is EADIYQTPRYLVIGTGKKITLECSQTMGHDKMYWYQQDPGMELHLIHYSYGVNSTEKGDLSSESTVSRIRTEHFPLTLESARPSHTSQYLCASSDSGRLNEQFFGPGTRLTVL.

This clone appeared a few times. The chain uses TRBV7-3 and TRBJ2-7; tentatively, D is TRBD1 (7 bases). The ends were cut back, 4 bases at V and 5 bases at J, with 12 bases in the middle. CDR3 size: 13 residues. From germline, CDR1 is SGHTA and CDR2 FQGTGA. CDR3 nucleotides: TGTGCCAGCAGCTCCCAGGGGGGAGACGAGCAGTACTTC. It translates to CASSSQGGDEQYF.

V is TRBV5-1 and J is TRBJ1-5; D unresolved. V lost 0 bases, J lost 2 bases, and 6 bases lay in between. Germline V lookup: CDR1 SGHRS, CDR2 YFSETQ. The CDR3 spans 14 residues. The CDR3 region has the DNA TGCGCCAGCAGCTTGGCCCCAGGCAATCAGCCCCAGCATTTT. This gives the protein CASSLAPGNQPQHF. The full variable domain, its missing parts supplied by reference TRBV5-1 and TRBJ1-5, is KAGVTQTPRYLIKTRGQQVTLSCSPISGHRSVSWYQQTPGQGLQFLFEYFSETQRNKGNFPGRFSGRQFSNSRSEMNVSTLELGDSALYLCASSLAPGNQPQHFGDGTRLSIL.

This clone has just a few counts. The V and J genes are TRBV18 and TRBJ2-7; 7 positions agree with TRBD2. Trimming took 3 bases from V and 0 from J; bases not matched to a gene: 8. Germline assignment: CDR1 KGHSH and CDR2 LQKENI. This CDR3 contains 16 residues. CDR3 nucleotide sequence: TGTGCCAGCTCACCCCCGGGAGGTGGGAGCTCCTACGAGCAGTACTTC. Translation: CASSPPGGGSSYEQYF. Together with reference TRBV18 and TRBJ2-7, the CDR3 gives the full variable domain: NAGVMQNPRHLVRRRGQEARLRCSPMKGHSHVYWYRQLPEEGLKFMVYLQKENIIDESGMPKERFSAEFPKEGPSILRIQQVVRGDSAAYFCASSPPGGGSSYEQYFGPGTRLTVT.

V usage is TRBV7-2 and J usage is TRBJ1-1; 8 nucleotides align to TRBD1. CDR1 SGHTA and CDR2 FQGNSA come from the germline V gene. The CDR3 spans 14 residues. J was trimmed by 5 bases and V by 7 bases; bases with no gene match: 9. CDR3 region: CASKVQGVGTEAFF. The DNA for the CDR3 is TGTGCCAGCAAGGTACAGGGGGTAGGGACTGAAGCTTTCTTT.

This clone has just a few counts. The V call is TRBV18, the J call TRBJ1-1; D is uncertain. Germline V gives CDR1 KGHSH, CDR2 LQKENI. The germline V and J ends were trimmed by 6 bases and 6 bases, with 20 bases remaining between them. CDR3 length equals 15 residues. The CDR3 DNA reads TGTGCCAGCTCCCTTGATGAGGGAGGTTTGTCTGAAGCTTTCTTT. This codes for CASSLDEGGLSEAFF.

This clone was detected only once. The chain recombines TRBV14 with TRBJ1-5, with 7 bases that match TRBD1. Germline V gene lookup returns CDR1 SGHDN and CDR2 FVKESK. CDR3 length: 18 residues. V lost 3 bases and J lost 6; bases outside the gene matches: 17. The CDR3, as DNA: TGTGCCAGCAGCCATCCCTTCGACCACAGGGGAGTAGGTCAGCCCCAGCATTTT. Its protein product is CASSHPFDHRGVGQPQHF.

The V and J genes are TRBV6-1 and TRBJ2-3; D is possibly TRBD1 (5 bases). The CDR3 extends over 14 amino acids. The germline V gene has CDR1 MNHNS and CDR2 SASEGT. With 7 bases removed from V and 0 bases from J, the gap between germline ends came to 11 bases. CDR3 amino acids: CASIEGVSTDTQYF. The DNA for the CDR3 is TGTGCCAGCATCGAAGGGGTTAGCACAGATACGCAGTATTTT.

This chain links TRBV7-7 with TRBJ2-3; TRBD2 is a possible D gene (5 bases). Per germline, CDR1 SSHAT and CDR2 FNYEAQ (reference sequence). Trimming stripped 4 bases from V and 9 bases from J, with 14 bases between. This CDR3 region has 13 residues. The DNA for the CDR3 is TGTGCCAGCAGCTCCTCACTAGAGGGCACGCAGTATTTT. Translation gives CASSSSLEGTQYF.

CDR3 nucleotides: TGTGCCAGCAGTCTAGGCCCTTGGGATACGCAGTATTTT. As protein: CASSLGPWDTQYF. V usage is TRBV27 and J usage is TRBJ2-3; D is ambiguous. V lost 5 bases to trimming and J lost 6 bases, with 12 bases between them. The CDR3 spans 13 residues. Germline CDR1 reads MNHEY; CDR2 reads SMNVEV (reference sequence).

On this clone itself: Other DNA sequences within the sample encode an identical CDR3. The chain combines TRBV19 with TRBJ2-6, with unresolved D. The CDR3 is 14 residues long. CDR1 and CDR2 (germline): LNHDA, SQIVND (reference sequence). Trimming stripped 3 bases from V and 2 bases from J, with 5 bases between. DNA for the CDR3: TGTGCCAGTAGTATCCGGGCTGGGGCCAACGTCCTGACTTTC. Its protein product is CASSIRAGANVLTF. Full variable domain (rest looked up from reference TRBV19 and TRBJ2-6): DGGITQSPKYLFRKEGQNVTLSCEQNLNHDAMYWYRQDPGQGLRLIYYSQIVNDFQKGDIAEGYSVSREKKESFPLTVTSAQKNPTAFYLCASSIRAGANVLTFGAGSRLTVL.

The chain uses TRBV30 and TRBJ1-6; D is possibly TRBD1 (5 bases). Germline V gene data show CDR1 as GTSNPN and CDR2 as SVGIG (reference sequence). The CDR3 extends over 12 amino acids. V shed 8 bases and J shed 9 bases, with 14 bases lying between them. The CDR3 sequence is CAGVQGSSPLHF. The CDR3 DNA reads as TGTGCCGGGGTCCAGGGCAGTTCACCCCTCCACTTT.

V usage is TRBV18 and J usage is TRBJ2-5; D gene ambiguous. TRBJ2-7 explains the end of the DNA better; the J call may be wrong. Germline CDR1 and CDR2: KGHSH and LQKENI. CDR3 length equals 12 residues. The DNA of the CDR3 is TGTGCCAGCTCACCTCAATCCTACGAGCAGTACTTC. It translates to CASSPQSYEQYF.

In this sample, this clone turned up once. V and J are TRBV11-2 and TRBJ2-1; 8 bases map to TRBD2. The germline V gene encodes CDR1 SGHAT and CDR2 FQNNGV. Trimming took 5 bases from V and 1 from J; bases not matched to a gene: 10. The CDR3 has 17 residues. The CDR3 is CASSTGGGTGSYNEQFF. The CDR3 DNA reads TGTGCCAGCAGCACCGGGGGGGGGACTGGGTCCTACAATGAGCAGTTCTTC. The full variable domain, rest sourced from reference TRBV11-2 and TRBJ2-1, is EAGVAQSPRYKIIEKRQSVAFWCNPISGHATLYWYQQILGQGPKLLIQFQNNGVVDDSQLPKDRFSAERLKGVDSTLKIQPAKLEDSAVYLCASSTGGGTGSYNEQFFGPGTRLTVL.

This sequence joins TRBV6-1 and TRBJ2-2; TRBD1 matches 9 bases. The CDR3 extends over 13 amino acids. Germline V gene sequence: CDR1 MNHNS, CDR2 SASEGT. V lost 10 bases, J lost 4 bases, and 4 bases stayed unmatched. Here the CDR3 reads CATPDRGTGELFF. CDR3 sequence (DNA): TGTGCCACCCCGGACAGGGGCACCGGGGAGCTGTTTTTT.